The entry below gives a single T cell receptor beta chain sequence along with its context. This record comes from a study of CD8 T cells in Susac syndrome. The RNA, about 0.5 to 1 ug, was put through reverse transcription using random hexamers. TCRdb ran MiXCR on the immunoSEQ multiplex PCR reads and lists one entry per CDR3 protein. The sample yields about 47,000 distinct CDR3 sequences, 92% seen once. Negative isolation yielded CD4+ and CD8+ T cells, and FACS enriched TEMRA cells. This CDR3 contains 17 residues. The germline V gene encodes CDR1 SEHNR and CDR2 FQNEAQ (reference sequence). V was cut by 3 bases and J by 5 bases, with 23 bases left in between.

Sequences were obtained from CD8+ T cells from PBMCs. The V gene is TRBV7-9, the J gene TRBJ2-7; maybe TRBD2 (6 bases). The receptor's source is a human donor in good health. CDR3 region: CASSFGGASEWNDEQYF. The CDR3 DNA follows: TGTGCCAGCAGCTTCGGAGGGGCGAGCGAATGGAACGACGAGCAGTACTTC.